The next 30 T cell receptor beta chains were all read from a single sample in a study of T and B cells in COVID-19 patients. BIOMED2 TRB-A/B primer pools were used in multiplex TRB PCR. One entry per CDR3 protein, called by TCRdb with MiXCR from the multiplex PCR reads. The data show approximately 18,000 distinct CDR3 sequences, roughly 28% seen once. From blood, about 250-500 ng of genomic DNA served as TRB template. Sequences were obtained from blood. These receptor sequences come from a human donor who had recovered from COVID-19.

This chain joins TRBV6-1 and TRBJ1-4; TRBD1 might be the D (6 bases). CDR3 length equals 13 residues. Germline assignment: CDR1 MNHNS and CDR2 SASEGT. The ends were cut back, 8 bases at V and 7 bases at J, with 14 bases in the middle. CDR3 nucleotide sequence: TGTGCCAGCGCTCCAGGGGCCCTTGAAAAACTGTTTTTT. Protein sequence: CASAPGALEKLFF.

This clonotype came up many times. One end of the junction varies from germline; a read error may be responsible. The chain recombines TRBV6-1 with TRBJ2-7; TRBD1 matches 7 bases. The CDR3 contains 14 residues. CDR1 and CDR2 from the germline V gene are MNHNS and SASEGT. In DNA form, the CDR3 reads TGTGCCAGCATTGAACGTCAGGGGGCCTACGAGCAGTACTTC. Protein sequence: CASIERQGAYEQYF.

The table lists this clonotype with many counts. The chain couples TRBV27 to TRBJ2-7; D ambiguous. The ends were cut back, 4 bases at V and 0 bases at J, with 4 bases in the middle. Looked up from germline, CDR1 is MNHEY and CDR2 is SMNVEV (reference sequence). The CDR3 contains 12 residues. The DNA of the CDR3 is TGTGCCAGCAGTTCCAGCTCCTACGAGCAGTACTTC. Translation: CASSSSSYEQYF.

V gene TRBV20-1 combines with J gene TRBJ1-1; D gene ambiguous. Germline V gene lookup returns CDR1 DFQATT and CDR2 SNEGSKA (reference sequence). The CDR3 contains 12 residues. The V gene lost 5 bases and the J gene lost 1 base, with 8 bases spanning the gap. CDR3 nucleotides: TGCAGTGCTTATCCCGAGAACACTGAAGCTTTCTTT. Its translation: CSAYPENTEAFF.

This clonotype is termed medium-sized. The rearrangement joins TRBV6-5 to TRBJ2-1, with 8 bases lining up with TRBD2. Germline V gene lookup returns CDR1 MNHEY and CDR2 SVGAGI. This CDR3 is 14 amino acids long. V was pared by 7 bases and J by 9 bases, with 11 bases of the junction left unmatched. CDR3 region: CASTPSGGRPEQFF. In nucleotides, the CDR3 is TGTGCCAGCACTCCAAGCGGGGGCCGACCTGAGCAGTTCTTC.

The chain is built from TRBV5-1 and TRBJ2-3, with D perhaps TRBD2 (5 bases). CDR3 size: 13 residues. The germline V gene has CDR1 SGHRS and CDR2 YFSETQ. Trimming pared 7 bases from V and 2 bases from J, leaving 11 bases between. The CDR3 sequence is CASAPGNTDTQYF. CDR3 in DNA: TGCGCCAGCGCACCCGGGAACACAGATACGCAGTATTTT.

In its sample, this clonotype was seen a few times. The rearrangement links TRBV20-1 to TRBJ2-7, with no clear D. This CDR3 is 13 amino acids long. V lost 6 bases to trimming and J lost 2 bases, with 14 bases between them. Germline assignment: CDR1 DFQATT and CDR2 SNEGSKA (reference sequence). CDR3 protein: CSAPGRRTYEQYF. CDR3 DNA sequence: TGCAGTGCGCCGGGTCGGAGAACCTACGAGCAGTACTTC.

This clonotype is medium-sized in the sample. CDR3 residues: CASHLAQGANVLTF. In nucleotides, the CDR3 is TGTGCCAGCCATCTGGCGCAAGGGGCCAACGTCCTGACTTTC. V usage is TRBV6-1 and J usage is TRBJ2-6, with D unresolved. CDR3 length: 14 amino acids. Trimming left V 8 bases short and J 4 bases short, with 12 bases between. Germline V gene lookup returns CDR1 MNHNS and CDR2 SASEGT.

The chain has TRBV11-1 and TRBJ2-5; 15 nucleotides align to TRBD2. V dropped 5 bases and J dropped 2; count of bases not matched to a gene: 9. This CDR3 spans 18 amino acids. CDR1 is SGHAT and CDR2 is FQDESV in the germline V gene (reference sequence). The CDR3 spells CASSRGTSGGNPQETQYF. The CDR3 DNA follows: TGTGCCAGCAGCCGTGGGACTAGCGGGGGGAACCCTCAAGAGACCCAGTACTTC.

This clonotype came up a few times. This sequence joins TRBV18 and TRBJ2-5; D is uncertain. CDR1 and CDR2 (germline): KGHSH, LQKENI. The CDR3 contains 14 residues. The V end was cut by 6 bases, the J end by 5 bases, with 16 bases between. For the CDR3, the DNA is TGTGCCAGCTCCCCGAGGTCGAGTATGGAGACCCAGTACTTC. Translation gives CASSPRSSMETQYF.

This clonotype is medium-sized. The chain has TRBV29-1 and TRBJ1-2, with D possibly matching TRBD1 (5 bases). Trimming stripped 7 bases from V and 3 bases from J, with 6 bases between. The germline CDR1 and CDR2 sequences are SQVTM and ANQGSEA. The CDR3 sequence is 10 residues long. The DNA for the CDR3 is TGCAGCGCACAGGACTATGGCTACACCTTC. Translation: CSAQDYGYTF.

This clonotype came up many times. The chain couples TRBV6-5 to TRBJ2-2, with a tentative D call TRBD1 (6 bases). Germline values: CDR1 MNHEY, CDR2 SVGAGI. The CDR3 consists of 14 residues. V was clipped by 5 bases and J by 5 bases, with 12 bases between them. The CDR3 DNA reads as TGTGCCAGCAGTCGATGGGGGCCAACCGGGGAGCTGTTTTTT. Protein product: CASSRWGPTGELFF.

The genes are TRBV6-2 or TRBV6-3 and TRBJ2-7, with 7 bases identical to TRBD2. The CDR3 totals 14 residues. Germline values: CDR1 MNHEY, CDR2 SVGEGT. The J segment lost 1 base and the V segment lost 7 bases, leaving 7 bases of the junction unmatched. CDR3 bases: TGTGCCAGCACTGAAACGGGGGGATCCTACGAGCAGTACTTC. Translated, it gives CASTETGGSYEQYF.

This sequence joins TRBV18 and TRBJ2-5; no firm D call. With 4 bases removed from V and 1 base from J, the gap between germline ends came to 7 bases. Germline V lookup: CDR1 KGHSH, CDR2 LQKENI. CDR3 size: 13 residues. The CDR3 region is CASSQVSQETQYF. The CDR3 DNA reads TGTGCCAGCTCACAGGTCAGCCAAGAGACCCAGTACTTC.

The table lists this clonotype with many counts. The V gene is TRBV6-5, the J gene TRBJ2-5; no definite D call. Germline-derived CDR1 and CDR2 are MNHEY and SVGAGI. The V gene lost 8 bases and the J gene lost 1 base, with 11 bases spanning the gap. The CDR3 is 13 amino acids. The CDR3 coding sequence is TGTGCCAGCTCCATGACACGCCAAGAGACCCAGTACTTC. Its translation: CASSMTRQETQYF.

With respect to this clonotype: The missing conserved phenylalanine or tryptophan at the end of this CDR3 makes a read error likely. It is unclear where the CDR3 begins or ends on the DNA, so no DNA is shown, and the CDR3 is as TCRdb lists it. The CDR3 spells CASAVGASPGKSPLQG. The V and J genes are TRBV27 and TRBJ1-6; TRBD1 is the table's D call, not checked against the DNA. The CDR3 is 16 amino acids in total, end residues counted. From germline, CDR1 is MNHEY and CDR2 SMNVEV (reference sequence).

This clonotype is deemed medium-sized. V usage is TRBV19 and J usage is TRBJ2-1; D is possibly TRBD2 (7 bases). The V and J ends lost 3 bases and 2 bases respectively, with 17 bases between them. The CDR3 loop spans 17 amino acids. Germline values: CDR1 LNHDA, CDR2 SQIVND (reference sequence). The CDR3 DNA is TGTGCCAGTAGTATGGGGGGGGCAGGGGTGGCCTACAATGAGCAGTTCTTC. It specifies CASSMGGAGVAYNEQFF.

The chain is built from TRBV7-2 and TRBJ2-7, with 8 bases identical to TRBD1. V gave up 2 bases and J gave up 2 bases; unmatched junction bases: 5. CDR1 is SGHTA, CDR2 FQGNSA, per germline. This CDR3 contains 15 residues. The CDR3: CASSLRTGSPYEQYF. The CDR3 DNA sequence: TGTGCCAGCAGCTTAAGGACAGGGAGCCCCTACGAGCAGTACTTC.

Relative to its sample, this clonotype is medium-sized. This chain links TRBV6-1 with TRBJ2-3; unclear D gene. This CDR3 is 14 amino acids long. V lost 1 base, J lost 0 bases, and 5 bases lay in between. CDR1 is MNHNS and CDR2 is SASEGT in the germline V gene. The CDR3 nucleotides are TGTGCCAGCAGTGAAGGGTACAGCACAGATACGCAGTATTTT. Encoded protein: CASSEGYSTDTQYF.

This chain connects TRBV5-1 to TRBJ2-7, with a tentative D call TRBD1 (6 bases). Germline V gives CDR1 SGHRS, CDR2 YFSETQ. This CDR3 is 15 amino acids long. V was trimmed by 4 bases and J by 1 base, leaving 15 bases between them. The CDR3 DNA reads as TGCGCCAGCAGCCCTACTCCTGGACAGTCCTACGAGCAGTACTTC. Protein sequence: CASSPTPGQSYEQYF.

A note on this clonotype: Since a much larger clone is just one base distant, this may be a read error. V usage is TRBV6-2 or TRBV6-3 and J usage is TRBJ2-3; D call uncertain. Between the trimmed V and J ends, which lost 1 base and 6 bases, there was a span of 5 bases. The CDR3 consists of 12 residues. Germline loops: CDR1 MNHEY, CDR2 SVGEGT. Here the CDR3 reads CASSYWRDTQYF. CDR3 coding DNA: TGTGCCAGCAGTTACTGGCGGGATACGCAGTATTTT.

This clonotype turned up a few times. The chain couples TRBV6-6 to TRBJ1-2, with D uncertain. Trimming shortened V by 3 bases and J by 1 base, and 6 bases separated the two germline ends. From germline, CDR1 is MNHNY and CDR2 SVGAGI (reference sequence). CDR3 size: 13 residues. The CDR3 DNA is TGTGCCAGCAGTTATGACGGTAACTATGGCTACACCTTC. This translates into CASSYDGNYGYTF.

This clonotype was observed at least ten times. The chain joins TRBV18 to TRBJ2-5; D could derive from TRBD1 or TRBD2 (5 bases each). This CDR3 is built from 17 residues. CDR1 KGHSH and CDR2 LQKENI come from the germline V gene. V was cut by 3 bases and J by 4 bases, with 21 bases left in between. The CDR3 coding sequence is TGTGCCAGCTCACCGATCGCTGGACAAAACGGGGCAGAGACCCAGTACTTC. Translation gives CASSPIAGQNGAETQYF.

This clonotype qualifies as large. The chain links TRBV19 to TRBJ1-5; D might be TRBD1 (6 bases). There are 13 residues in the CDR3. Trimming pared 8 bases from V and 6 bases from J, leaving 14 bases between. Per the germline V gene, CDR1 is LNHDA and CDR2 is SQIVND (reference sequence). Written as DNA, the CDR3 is TGTGCCAGTGACGCAGGGGTATTTCAGCCCCAGCATTTT. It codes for CASDAGVFQPQHF.

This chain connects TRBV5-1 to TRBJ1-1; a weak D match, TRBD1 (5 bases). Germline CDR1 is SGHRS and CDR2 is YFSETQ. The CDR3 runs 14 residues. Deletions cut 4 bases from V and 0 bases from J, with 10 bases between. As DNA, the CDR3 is TGCGCCAGCAGCGCCGGACAAATGAACACTGAAGCTTTCTTT. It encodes CASSAGQMNTEAFF. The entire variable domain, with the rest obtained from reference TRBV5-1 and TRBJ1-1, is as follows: KAGVTQTPRYLIKTRGQQVTLSCSPISGHRSVSWYQQTPGQGLQFLFEYFSETQRNKGNFPGRFSGRQFSNSRSEMNVSTLELGDSALYLCASSAGQMNTEAFFGQGTRLTVV.

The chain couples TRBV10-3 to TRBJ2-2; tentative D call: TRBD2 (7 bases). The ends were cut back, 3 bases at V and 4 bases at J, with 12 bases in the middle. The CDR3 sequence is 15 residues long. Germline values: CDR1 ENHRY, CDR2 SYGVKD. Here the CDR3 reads CAISDGGQGTGELFF. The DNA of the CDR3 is TGTGCCATCAGTGACGGGGGGCAAGGCACCGGGGAGCTGTTTTTT.

CDR3 region: CASSLDGLNTEAFF. The CDR3 DNA sequence: TGTGCCAGCAGTTTGGACGGTTTGAACACTGAAGCTTTCTTT. The chain has TRBV6-5 and TRBJ1-1; no clear D. Germline CDR1 MNHEY, CDR2 SVGAGI. The V end was cut by 4 bases, the J end by 0 bases, with 9 bases between. This CDR3 has 14 amino acids.

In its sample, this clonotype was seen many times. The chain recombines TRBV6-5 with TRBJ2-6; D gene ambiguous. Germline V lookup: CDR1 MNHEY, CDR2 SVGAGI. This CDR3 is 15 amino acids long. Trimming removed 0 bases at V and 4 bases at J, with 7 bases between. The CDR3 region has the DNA TGTGCCAGCAGTTACTCCCCCCGGGGGGCCAACGTCCTGACTTTC. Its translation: CASSYSPRGANVLTF.

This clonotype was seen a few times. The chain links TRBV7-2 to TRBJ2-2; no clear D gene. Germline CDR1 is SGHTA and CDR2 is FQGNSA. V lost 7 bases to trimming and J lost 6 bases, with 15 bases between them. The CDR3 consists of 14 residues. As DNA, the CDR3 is TGTGCCAGCATTTCGACACAACTCTCCGGGGAGCTGTTTTTT. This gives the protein CASISTQLSGELFF.

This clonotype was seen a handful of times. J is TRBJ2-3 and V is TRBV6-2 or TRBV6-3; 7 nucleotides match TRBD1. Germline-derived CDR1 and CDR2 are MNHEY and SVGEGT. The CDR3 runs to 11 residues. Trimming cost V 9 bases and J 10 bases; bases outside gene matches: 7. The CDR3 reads CASSRGPAQYF. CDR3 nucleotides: TGTGCCAGTAGTAGGGGGCCCGCGCAGTATTTT.